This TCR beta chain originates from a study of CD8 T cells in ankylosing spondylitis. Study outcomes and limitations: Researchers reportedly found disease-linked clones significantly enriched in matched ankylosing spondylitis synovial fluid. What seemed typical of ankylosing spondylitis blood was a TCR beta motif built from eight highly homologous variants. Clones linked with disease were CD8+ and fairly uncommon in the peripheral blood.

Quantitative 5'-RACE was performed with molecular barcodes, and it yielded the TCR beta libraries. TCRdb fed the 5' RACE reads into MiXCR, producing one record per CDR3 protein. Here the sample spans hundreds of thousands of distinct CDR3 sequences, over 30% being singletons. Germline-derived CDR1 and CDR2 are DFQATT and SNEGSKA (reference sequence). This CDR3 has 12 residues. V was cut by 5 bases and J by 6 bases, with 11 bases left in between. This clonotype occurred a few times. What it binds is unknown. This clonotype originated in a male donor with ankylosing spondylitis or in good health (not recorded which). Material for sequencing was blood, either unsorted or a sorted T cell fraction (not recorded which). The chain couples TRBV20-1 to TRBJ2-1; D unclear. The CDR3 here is CSAYLGANEQFF. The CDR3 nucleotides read TGCAGTGCTTACCTTGGCGCCAATGAGCAGTTCTTC.